Listed here are 22 T cell receptor beta chains from one sample, sequenced in a study of cytomegalovirus exposure and HLA in healthy donors. The PCR ran on 60 Vbeta and 13 Jbeta primers. The method was immunoSEQ multiplex PCR; TCRdb's version includes in-frame clones alone and lacks a portion of them. This sample has roughly 190,000 clones, with about 81% found just once. Input material: PBMCs. All receptors derive from a man aged 18 to 35 in good health and CMV-seronegative.

This clone came up a few times. The rearrangement joins TRBV11-1 to TRBJ2-7; D might be TRBD1 (6 bases). Trimming took 2 bases from V and 6 from J, leaving 20 bases between them. The CDR3 has 16 amino acids. Germline CDR1 SGHAT, CDR2 FQDESV (reference sequence). CDR3 DNA: TGTGCCAGCAGCTTAAGGTCCACAGGGAATTGGGGCGAGCAGTACTTC. This codes for CASSLRSTGNWGEQYF.

This clone was seen just once. This sequence joins TRBV9 and TRBJ2-2; the match to TRBD2 covers 10 bases. The germline CDR1 and CDR2 sequences are SGDLS and YYNGEE. The CDR3 is 17 amino acids. V lost 0 bases to trimming and J lost 7 bases; unmatched junction nucleotides: 9. The CDR3 nucleotides read TGTGCCAGCAGCGTAGAACCTAGCGGGGGTTCGGGCGGGGAGCTGTTTTTT. Translating gives CASSVEPSGGSGGELFF.

A word on this clone: The junction shows a germline mismatch at one end, possibly a read error. CDR3 protein: CASSLGANTDTQYF. CDR3 sequence (DNA): TGTGCTAGCAGCTTAGGGGCAAACACAGATACGCAGTATTTT. The V and J genes are TRBV7-7 and TRBJ2-3; possible D gene TRBD1, 5 bases. The germline gives CDR1 SSHAT, CDR2 FNYEAQ (reference sequence). The CDR3 extends over 14 amino acids.

The chain couples TRBV6-5 to TRBJ1-2; 10 nucleotides match TRBD1. The germline V gene has CDR1 MNHEY and CDR2 SVGAGI. Germline trimming cut 7 bases from V and 6 bases from J; bases unmatched to any gene: 8. This CDR3 is 14 amino acids long. The CDR3 is CASNRDRGYDGYTF. DNA for the CDR3: TGTGCCAGCAATAGGGACAGGGGATACGATGGCTACACCTTC.

This sequence joins TRBV9 and TRBJ2-2, with D unclear. The CDR3 length is 17 residues. The V gene lost 0 bases and the J gene lost 7 bases, with 19 bases spanning the gap. Germline V gene lookup returns CDR1 SGDLS and CDR2 YYNGEE. This CDR3 is CASSVAVWAVHNGELFF. As DNA, the CDR3 is TGTGCCAGCAGCGTAGCTGTATGGGCAGTCCACAACGGGGAGCTGTTTTTT.

This clone occurred once. This chain uses TRBV6-5 with TRBJ1-2; D may be TRBD1 (6 bases). V lost 2 bases, J lost 8 bases, and 15 bases lay in between. CDR1 is MNHEY and CDR2 is SVGAGI in the germline V gene. The CDR3 spans 14 residues. The CDR3, as DNA: TGTGCCAGCAGTTACCGAAGGGCAGGGGAGGGCTACACCTTC. This codes for CASSYRRAGEGYTF.

This clone was picked up one time. V gene TRBV7-9 combines with J gene TRBJ2-7; 9 nucleotides agree with TRBD1. Germline values: CDR1 SEHNR, CDR2 FQNEAQ (reference sequence). J lost 6 bases, V lost 1 base, and 13 bases had no gene match. The CDR3 is made up of 17 amino acids. The CDR3 DNA reads TGTGCCAGCAGCTTAGGATTCTCCGGGACAGGGTTCGCCGAGCAGTACTTC. Amino acid sequence: CASSLGFSGTGFAEQYF.

The chain joins TRBV11-3 to TRBJ2-3, with 9 nucleotides matching TRBD1. Trimming removed 2 bases from V and 3 bases from J; junction bases left unmatched: 3. This CDR3 region has 15 residues. Germline loops: CDR1 SGHNT, CDR2 YENEEA. CDR3 protein: CASSLTGGRTDTQYF. In DNA, the CDR3 is TGTGCCAGCAGCTTAACAGGGGGCAGGACAGATACGCAGTATTTT.

This clone was detected a few times. J is TRBJ2-7 and V is TRBV7-2; D is unclear. V lost 4 bases and J lost 3, with 10 bases in between. There are 13 residues in the CDR3. The V gene's germline CDR1 is SGHTA and CDR2 FQGNSA. As DNA, the CDR3 is TGTGCCAGCAGCTCCCGCCCCGGCTACGAGCAGTACTTC. Residues: CASSSRPGYEQYF.

V gene TRBV7-2 combines with J gene TRBJ1-5, with D uncertain. Germline CDR1 reads SGHTA; CDR2 reads FQGNSA. There are 13 residues in the CDR3. Trimming took off 6 bases at V and 1 base at J, with 7 bases between the two ends. For the CDR3, the DNA is TGTGCCAGCAGACCCGGGAGCAATCAGCCCCAGCATTTT. Protein: CASRPGSNQPQHF.

V and J are TRBV7-8 and TRBJ2-5, with D possibly matching TRBD2 (6 bases). The J call may be incorrect, as the DNA end agrees better with TRBJ2-7. The germline V gene encodes CDR1 SGHVS and CDR2 FQNEAQ. The CDR3 has 14 amino acids. DNA for the CDR3: TGTGCCAGCAGCCCGGCGGGACTTTGGTACGAGCAGTACTTC. It translates to CASSPAGLWYEQYF.

The V gene is TRBV2, the J gene TRBJ1-2; 8 bases line up with TRBD1. Germline V gene lookup returns CDR1 SNHLY and CDR2 FYNNEI. The CDR3 covers 14 residues. The V segment lost 4 bases and the J segment 8 bases; nucleotides outside the gene matches: 9. The DNA for the CDR3 is TGTGCCAGCAGTGTCGAGGCCAGGGGGCGAGGCTACACCTTC. It translates to CASSVEARGRGYTF.

This clone was seen more than once but under ten times. The chain employs TRBV4-3 and TRBJ1-4; 12 bases align to TRBD1. This CDR3 is built from 16 residues. From germline, CDR1 is LGHNA and CDR2 YSLEER. The V and J ends lost 2 bases and 8 bases, in that order; junction bases with no gene match: 6. This CDR3 reads CASSQLSGTGGEKLFF. The CDR3 nucleotides are TGCGCCAGCAGCCAACTCTCCGGGACAGGGGGCGAAAAACTGTTTTTT.

V is TRBV29-1 and J is TRBJ2-2; 9 nucleotides match TRBD2. The CDR3 loop spans 16 amino acids. The J segment lost 6 bases and the V segment lost 3 bases, leaving 11 bases of the junction unmatched. CDR1 and CDR2 from the germline V gene are SQVTM and ANQGSEA. The CDR3 spells CSVDAGSGSSPGELFF. For the CDR3, the DNA is TGCAGCGTTGATGCAGGTAGCGGGAGCTCCCCCGGGGAGCTGTTTTTT.

In DNA, the CDR3 is TGTGCCAGCAGTGTTCCCGGTCAAGAGACCCAGTACTTC. It codes for CASSVPGQETQYF. The rearrangement joins TRBV6-5 to TRBJ2-5; no reliable D call. The germline gives CDR1 MNHEY, CDR2 SVGAGI. This CDR3 has 13 residues. V was shortened by 5 bases and J by 2 bases, with 9 bases between the two germline ends.

This clone was detected only once. The chain employs TRBV4-3 and TRBJ1-1; the D gene is possibly TRBD1 (5 bases). V lost 0 bases and J 1 base, leaving 15 bases between the germline ends. The CDR3 contains 17 residues. Germline CDR1 reads LGHNA; CDR2 reads YSLEER. The CDR3 here is CASSQEGGDFPNTEAFF. CDR3 DNA: TGCGCCAGCAGCCAAGAGGGGGGTGACTTCCCGAACACTGAAGCTTTCTTT.

A word on this clone: Other nucleotide sequences in the sample specify the same CDR3. The chain uses TRBV19 and TRBJ2-7; D is undetermined. V was shortened by 3 bases and J by 3 bases, with 9 bases between the two germline ends. Germline CDR1 LNHDA, CDR2 SQIVND (reference sequence). This CDR3 has 13 amino acids. CDR3 residues: CASSIGLSYEQYF. CDR3 sequence (DNA): TGTGCCAGTAGTATTGGGCTTAGCTACGAGCAGTACTTC.

Worth noting for this clone: Other DNA sequences from this sample encode an identical CDR3 as well. V usage is TRBV19 and J usage is TRBJ2-7, with D perhaps TRBD1 (7 bases). Trimming took off 5 bases at V and 0 bases at J, with 17 bases between the two ends. The CDR3 is 16 amino acids. Germline CDR1 LNHDA, CDR2 SQIVND (reference sequence). The CDR3 region has the DNA TGTGCCAGTAGTTTGCGGGGACAGTGGAGCTCCTACGAGCAGTACTTC. Translating gives CASSLRGQWSSYEQYF.

This chain joins TRBV7-9 and TRBJ2-7, with D perhaps matching TRBD1 (5 bases). This CDR3 is 17 amino acids long. Germline lookup yields CDR1 SEHNR and CDR2 FQNEAQ (reference sequence). Trimming took off 5 bases at V and 0 bases at J, with 20 bases between the two ends. The CDR3 loop is CASSRKIQATPSYEQYF. As DNA, the CDR3 is TGTGCCAGCAGCCGGAAGATACAGGCTACCCCCTCCTACGAGCAGTACTTC.

This chain joins TRBV6-5 and TRBJ2-3; maybe TRBD2 (6 bases). The V and J ends lost 0 bases and 6 bases respectively, with 16 bases between them. There are 16 residues in the CDR3. The V gene's germline CDR1 is MNHEY and CDR2 SVGAGI. As DNA, the CDR3 is TGTGCCAGCAGTTACTCTTTGGGGGGAGGATCGGATACGCAGTATTTT. Its translation: CASSYSLGGGSDTQYF.

The chain employs TRBV29-1 and TRBJ1-4; 8 nucleotides agree with TRBD1. The trim removed 5 bases at V and 7 bases at J, leaving 12 bases unmatched. Germline CDR1 and CDR2: SQVTM and ANQGSEA. This CDR3 is 15 amino acids long. The CDR3 protein is CSVSVPRTGGEKLFF. The DNA for the CDR3 is TGCAGCGTTTCGGTCCCACGAACAGGGGGTGAAAAACTGTTTTTT.

This sequence joins TRBV15 and TRBJ2-3; 10 bases line up with TRBD2. With 0 bases clipped from V and 2 bases from J, the junction kept 8 bases outside the gene matches. This CDR3 region has 18 residues. Germline values: CDR1 LNHNV, CDR2 YYDKDF (reference sequence). CDR3 sequence reads: CATSRDLASGGPTDTQYF. DNA of the CDR3: TGTGCCACCAGCAGAGATCTGGCTAGCGGGGGTCCCACAGATACGCAGTATTTT. Full variable domain (outside the CDR3, taken from reference TRBV15 and TRBJ2-3): DAMVIQNPRYQVTQFGKPVTLSCSQTLNHNVMYWYQQKSSQAPKLLFHYYDKDFNNEADTPDNFQSRRPNTSFCFLDIRSPGLGDTAMYLCATSRDLASGGPTDTQYFGPGTRLTVL.